What follows is one T cell receptor (beta chain) and its context. The clone's antigen remains unknown. This may be a read error, as it is one base from a much larger clone. This entry comes from a study of human T cells and chemical hapten exposure (dated by TCRdb to about 2021). Turning to the overall study: For sensitization, 2% DPC in acetone was applied to a roughly 2 cm by roughly 2 cm area of upper inner arm skin. Throughout the roughly 25-week study period, patients were also given weekly therapeutic DPC doses on the scalp. Patch testing on the upper back used Finn chambers containing 0.01% DPC, with scoring done after 6 days according to International Contact Dermatitis Research Group standards. Most of the patients in the cohort were female, and the cohort covered alopecia areata with under or over 50% scalp involvement, alopecia totalis and alopecia universalis. The libraries were sequenced as a pool, and the TCR yield per sample differed mostly because of small variations in library volumes within the pool. This study followed changes in the peripheral blood TCR repertoire in vivo during primary and secondary sensitization of alopecia patients to the hapten diphenylcyclopropenone (DPC). Blood samples were taken from patients before sensitization (week 0) and then at 2, 6 and about 24 weeks after DPC sensitization. About 30 alopecia patients provided blood for TCR sequencing at one to four time points (pre-sensitization, 2, 6 and 24 weeks). What the work shows at the level of the full study, not this receptor alone: The number of PT1 expanded TCRs positively correlated with patch test score, significant at thresholds 8, 16 and 32 but not 4. Repeated subsampling changed both the strength of the expansion versus patch-test correlation and the threshold at which the correlation became significant. Expanded TCRs formed significantly more large CDR3 similarity clusters than pre-sensitization or healthy control sets, consistent with antigen-driven responses. Because all patients had alopecia, a presumed autoimmune disease, the immune response of the patients might differ from that of healthy individuals. No change with DPC sensitization was found in the number of TCRs above 1 in 1000 frequency, and no evidence of global repertoire structure alterations was found.

Library construction relied on RACE. Sequencing instrument: NextSeq 500. During library preparation, unique molecular identifiers were attached to individual cDNA molecules so that TCRs could be counted quantitatively and reproducibly. For every blood RNA sample, sequencing covered both the TCR alpha and TCR beta chains. The study's own analysis went as follows. Samples had a median of roughly 91,000 TCRs, with a range from roughly 20,000 to 690,600. The Decombinator software suite was used to annotate the V, J and CDR3 of the TCR reads. To make PS versus PT1 abundance plots, every sample was subsampled to the same number of TCRs (28,000). Expanded TCRs were defined as absent before sensitization and observed at least eight times at the 2-week time point. TCRdb applied fastp at Q25 and MiXCR to the public reads, then kept only in-frame beta chains. Every entry covers one CDR3 protein and lists the most common genes and DNA from its rows. The V and J calls here are based on TCRdb, not the publication. The sample yields about 83,000 distinct CDR3 sequences; 7% to 8% were counted once. The ten largest clones capture about 1.6% of the sample.

The CDR3 has 13 amino acids, counting the end cysteine and phenylalanine. Left in the record is the CDR3 DNA by itself, 39 bases read in frame from the first base. The germline V gene (reference sequence) supplies CDR1 DFQATT and CDR2 SNEGSKA. Per the publication, the time point label means: patch test 1, 2 weeks after DPC sensitization. The treatment or condition label on this specimen signifies: therapeutic diphenylcyclopropenone sensitization with weekly scalp DPC. At each patch-test visit, blood was drawn before the patch test was applied. Patients were eligible if aged 18 to 70, diagnosed with alopecia and judged suitable for DPC therapy, and pregnant patients were excluded. Total RNA was extracted from unfractionated whole blood collected in Tempus Blood RNA tubes.

The receptor was derived from a woman aged 25 to 39 with alopecia areata. Some clones in this sample may be carry-over from other donors' samples. This specimen was whole blood, taken in connection with sensitization to the hapten diphenylcyclopropenone (DPC). The chain couples TRBV20-1 to TRBJ1-6, with an unclear D gene assignment. This receptor carries the CDR3 CSARPSAPTALNF. The nucleotide sequence is TGCAGTGCTAGACCCAGCGCGCCAACGGCCCTCAACTTT.